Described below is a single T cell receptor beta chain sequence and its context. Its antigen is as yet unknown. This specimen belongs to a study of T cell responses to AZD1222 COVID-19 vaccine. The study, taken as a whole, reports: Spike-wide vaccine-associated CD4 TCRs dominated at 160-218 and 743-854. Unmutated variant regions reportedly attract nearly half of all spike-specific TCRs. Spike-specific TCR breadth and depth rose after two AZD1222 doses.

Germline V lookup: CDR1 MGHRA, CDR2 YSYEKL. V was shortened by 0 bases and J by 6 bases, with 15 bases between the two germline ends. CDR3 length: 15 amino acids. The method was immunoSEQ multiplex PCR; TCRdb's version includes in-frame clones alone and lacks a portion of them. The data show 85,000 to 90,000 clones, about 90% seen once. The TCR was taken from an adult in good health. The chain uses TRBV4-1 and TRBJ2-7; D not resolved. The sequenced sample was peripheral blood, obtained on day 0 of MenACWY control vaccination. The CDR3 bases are TGCGCCAGCAGCCAAGAGGGCCCCGTAGTGGGCGAGCAGTACTTC. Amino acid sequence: CASSQEGPVVGEQYF.